This record looks at one T cell receptor (beta chain) sequence and its context. This entry comes from a study of blood T cell repertoires in COVID-19. The CDR3 totals 14 residues. The germline CDR1 and CDR2 sequences are SGHRS and YFSETQ. Trimming stripped 2 bases from V and 4 bases from J, with 12 bases between. The repertoire was sequenced with immunoSEQ multiplex PCR; TCRdb's copy has only in-frame clones and lacks some. The sample has about 300,000 clones; about four fifths are singletons. The sequencing input was peripheral blood. The sequence came from a woman between 45 and 60 years old with acute or convalescent COVID-19. This chain connects TRBV5-1 to TRBJ1-1; D ambiguous. CDR3 sequence: CASSFEGRATEAFF. The CDR3 DNA reads TGCGCCAGCAGCTTTGAAGGGAGGGCCACTGAAGCTTTCTTT.